This T cell receptor (beta chain) was identified during a study of blood T cells in healthy people across ages. A minimum of 5 micrograms of total RNA was extracted per sample. This clonotype was counted only a few times. The antigen remains undetermined. Next came a second PCR, run for about 7 to 11 cycles, which used a sample-barcoded 5' primer along with a J-beta primer mix. TCRdb ran MiXCR on the 5' RACE reads and lists one entry per CDR3 protein. The table includes about 1,800,000 distinct CDR3 sequences, roughly 30% detected once. Overall study findings and caveats: Naive T cell percentage and TCR beta diversity correlated strongly. Greater diversity and more naive CD4+ cells were seen in long-lived donors than in aged donors. While age rose, TCR beta diversity per million T cells dropped in a roughly linear way.

The V gene's germline CDR1 is KGHDR and CDR2 SFDVKD. This CDR3 has 13 residues. Trimming shortened V by 4 bases and J by 5 bases, and 8 bases separated the two germline ends. The sequenced sample consisted of blood. The genes are TRBV24-1 and TRBJ2-1; D is undetermined. This TCR was recovered from a woman aged 30 to 39 in good health. CDR3 sequence: CATSDPMNNEQFF. The CDR3 coding sequence is TGTGCCACCAGTGACCCGATGAACAATGAGCAGTTCTTC.